The 21 T cell receptor beta chains presented below share a single source sample, sequenced in a study of Graves' ophthalmopathy and Graves' hyperthyroidism (dated by TCRdb to the late 2010s). The sequencer listed for this sample is Illumina HiSeq 2000. TCR beta CDR3 regions were amplified from RNA transcripts for repertoire sequencing. The first round of RT-PCR was done with HTBI primers and the Qiagen OneStep RT-PCR kit, and was followed by a second round of multiplex PCR, then size selection and purification. The public sequencing data were trimmed at Q25 with fastp and processed into clonotypes with MiXCR by TCRdb, which kept only in-frame beta chains. Records with the same CDR3 protein are collapsed into one entry carrying the most frequent genes and DNA. The sample table shows 45,000 to 60,000 distinct CDR3 sequences, and more than 40% are seen once. Over 4% of the sample is taken by the ten largest.

Source material: peripheral blood. The receptors derive from an adult woman with Graves' ophthalmopathy.

Worth noting for this clonotype: Here the CDR3 omits its conserved ending phenylalanine or tryptophan, so a read error is the likely source. The V gene is TRBV5-6, the J gene TRBJ2-5, with TRBD2 matching over 7 bases. The CDR3 runs to 16 residues. With 3 bases clipped from V and 2 bases from J, the junction kept 10 bases outside the gene matches. Germline assignment: CDR1 SGHDT and CDR2 YYEEEE. The CDR3 spells CASSWGTIGRQETQYI. CDR3 bases: TGTGCCAGCAGCTGGGGGACTATCGGGAGGCAAGAGACCCAGTACATC.

The chain uses TRBV24-1 and TRBJ2-6; the D gene is possibly TRBD2 (6 bases). V was cut by 7 bases and J by 4 bases, with 19 bases left in between. The CDR3 consists of 17 residues. CDR1 KGHDR and CDR2 SFDVKD come from the germline V gene. CDR3 amino acids: CATSRRGSGSGANVLTF. In DNA, the CDR3 is TGTGCCACCAGCCGGAGGGGATCCGGATCGGGGGCCAACGTCCTGACTTTC.

Details on this clonotype: The junction does not match germline at one end; this may be a read error. This chain joins TRBV7-7 and TRBJ2-3, with D possibly being TRBD2 (7 bases). The length of the CDR3 is 15 residues. The germline V gene encodes CDR1 SSHAT and CDR2 FNYEAQ (reference sequence). This CDR3 is CASSLAAGAADTQYF. CDR3 sequence (DNA): TGTGCTAGCAGCTTAGCGGCGGGGGCGGCAGATACGCAGTATTTT.

This clonotype was counted many times. The CDR3, as DNA: TGCGCCAGCAGCCAAGATATAAACCGGGAGACCCAGTACTTC. Encoded protein: CASSQDINRETQYF. The rearrangement uses TRBV4-3 and TRBJ2-5; D remains ambiguous. Germline V lookup: CDR1 LGHNA, CDR2 YSLEER. V shed 0 bases and J shed 5 bases, with 10 bases lying between them. CDR3 length: 14 amino acids.

The V gene is TRBV10-3, the J gene TRBJ2-1; 9 bases map to TRBD2. CDR3 length equals 15 residues. The V and J ends lost 2 bases and 5 bases, in that order; junction bases with no gene match: 4. Germline V gives CDR1 ENHRY, CDR2 SYGVKD. The CDR3 nucleotides are TGTGCCATCAGTGAGGTCCTAGCGGGACACAATGAGCAGTTCTTC. Translating it yields CAISEVLAGHNEQFF.

This clonotype was recorded only once. The V call is TRBV25-1, the J call TRBJ1-6; D is unclear. From germline, CDR1 is MGHDK and CDR2 SYGVNS. The V end lost 8 bases, the J end lost 5 bases, and 13 bases lay between the germline ends. The CDR3 has 14 amino acids. This chain's CDR3 is CASREGGNNSPLHF. In DNA form, the CDR3 reads TGTGCCAGCCGGGAGGGTGGAAATAATTCACCCCTCCACTTT.

Note on this clonotype: An end of the junction differs from the germline gene, which may be a read error. CDR3 residues: CASSLASF. CDR3 bases: TGTGCCAGCAGCTTAGCCAGTTTT. The chain employs TRBV11-3 and TRBJ1-3; D ambiguous. Per the germline V gene, CDR1 is SGHNT and CDR2 is YENEEA. The CDR3 is 8 residues long.

This CDR3 reads CASSFTGDSYEQYF. The CDR3 DNA is TGTGCCAGCAGTTTCACAGGGGACTCCTACGAGCAGTACTTC. The chain recombines TRBV7-4 with TRBJ2-1, with 7 nucleotides matching TRBD1. The DNA end favors TRBJ2-7, so the J call may be wrong. Germline V gene data show CDR1 as SGHVT and CDR2 as SQSDAQ. This CDR3 region has 14 residues.

A word on this clonotype: The junction shows a germline mismatch at one end, possibly a read error. This sequence joins TRBV12-3 or TRBV12-4 and TRBJ1-6; 11 nucleotides match TRBD1. The CDR3 covers 15 residues. The CDR3 nucleotides read TGTGCCAGCAGTCGCGGGACAGGGGGAGGTTCACCCCTCCACTTC. This encodes CASSRGTGGGSPLHF.

This clonotype was counted ten times or more. The chain links TRBV20-1 to TRBJ2-1; D gene uncertain. The CDR3 runs to 13 residues. The ends were cut back, 4 bases at V and 5 bases at J, with 12 bases in the middle. Germline V gene lookup returns CDR1 DFQATT and CDR2 SNEGSKA (reference sequence). CDR3 in DNA: TGCAGTGCTAAAGGGCCGTCCGACAATGAGCAGTTCTTC. Amino acid sequence: CSAKGPSDNEQFF.

The CDR3 loop is CASSFLGTGGWAQPQHF. The CDR3 nucleotides are TGTGCCAGTAGTTTTCTTGGGACAGGGGGTTGGGCTCAGCCCCAGCATTTT. V is TRBV19 and J is TRBJ1-5; TRBD1 matches 11 bases. Germline V gene lookup returns CDR1 LNHDA and CDR2 SQIVND (reference sequence). With 5 bases clipped from V and 6 bases from J, the junction kept 12 bases outside the gene matches. The CDR3 is 17 amino acids.

The J gene is TRBJ1-6, the V gene TRBV7-2; TRBD1 agrees at 8 bases. The CDR3 consists of 14 residues. V trimming: 5 bases; J trimming: 13 bases; junction bases outside the gene matches: 10. Germline CDR1 and CDR2: SGHTA and FQGNSA. The chain's CDR3 is CASSTRQGNQPLHF. DNA for the CDR3: TGTGCCAGCAGCACCCGACAGGGGAATCAGCCCCTCCACTTT.

This clonotype was observed at least ten times. This chain links TRBV5-1 with TRBJ2-3; D is unresolved. This CDR3 is built from 12 residues. The germline V gene encodes CDR1 SGHRS and CDR2 YFSETQ. Trimming took 2 bases from V and 5 from J, leaving 6 bases between them. For the CDR3, the DNA is TGCGCCAGCAGCTTTTTAGAAGATACGCAGTATTTT. Protein: CASSFLEDTQYF. The variable domain in full, with the rest retrieved from reference TRBV5-1 and TRBJ2-3, is KAGVTQTPRYLIKTRGQQVTLSCSPISGHRSVSWYQQTPGQGLQFLFEYFSETQRNKGNFPGRFSGRQFSNSRSEMNVSTLELGDSALYLCASSFLEDTQYFGPGTRLTVL.

This clonotype was counted many times. The V gene is TRBV6-5, the J gene TRBJ1-3; weak D call: TRBD1 (5 bases). This CDR3 has 14 residues. CDR1 MNHEY and CDR2 SVGAGI come from the germline V gene. The V end lost 0 bases, the J end lost 4 bases, and 7 bases lay between the germline ends. CDR3 in amino acids: CASSYSREGNTIYF. CDR3 bases: TGTGCCAGCAGTTACTCCAGGGAAGGAAACACCATATATTTT.

The V call is TRBV20-1, the J call TRBJ2-1, with TRBD2 matching 10 bases. CDR1 and CDR2 (germline): DFQATT, SNEGSKA (reference sequence). The length of the CDR3 is 18 residues. V lost 4 bases to trimming and J lost 6 bases; unmatched junction nucleotides: 18. The CDR3 reads CSAKAAWLAGVIGNEQFF. In DNA, the CDR3 is TGCAGTGCTAAGGCCGCGTGGCTAGCGGGAGTTATTGGCAATGAGCAGTTCTTC.

At least ten counts were recorded for this clonotype. The chain employs TRBV9 and TRBJ2-5; D possibly corresponds to TRBD2 (7 bases). From germline, CDR1 is SGDLS and CDR2 YYNGEE. The CDR3 spans 14 residues. Trimming took off 0 bases at V and 5 bases at J, with 11 bases between the two ends. CDR3 in DNA: TGTGCCAGCAGCGTAGGGGGGGGCGGGGAGACCCAGTACTTC. Protein product: CASSVGGGGETQYF.

In DNA form, the CDR3 reads TGTGCCAGCAGCTTAGGCTCTATAGATACGCAGTATTTT. Protein product: CASSLGSIDTQYF. The chain couples TRBV7-6 to TRBJ2-3; D is unclear. V was cut by 1 base and J by 5 bases, with 7 bases left in between. This CDR3 comprises 13 residues. Germline CDR1 SGHVS, CDR2 FNYEAQ.

The rearrangement uses TRBV10-2 and TRBJ2-6; no clear D. CDR1 WSHSY and CDR2 SAAADI come from the germline V gene. V was shortened by 0 bases and J by 4 bases, with 10 bases between the two germline ends. This CDR3 has 16 residues. The CDR3 bases are TGCGCCAGCAGTGAGTCGAGGCCATCCGGGGCCAACGTCCTGACTTTC. This encodes CASSESRPSGANVLTF.

Of note for this clonotype: Its ends do not fully match the called genes, so a read error is possible. The chain has TRBV7-2 and TRBJ2-1; D is perhaps TRBD2 (6 bases). The CDR3 extends over 19 amino acids. Germline V gene lookup returns CDR1 SGHTA and CDR2 FQGNSA. CDR3 protein: CASSPGGRSYLSSYKEQFF. The CDR3 nucleotides are TGTGCCAGCAGCCCAGGAGGGCGCAGCTACTTAAGCTCCTACAAGGAGCAGTTCTTC. The variable domain in full, completed from reference TRBV7-2 and TRBJ2-1, reads GAGVSQSPSNKVTEKGKDVELRCDPISGHTALYWYRQSLGQGLEFLIYFQGNSAPDKSGLPSDRFSAERTGGSVSTLTIQRTQQEDSAVYLCASSPGGRSYLSSYKEQFFGPGTRLTVL.

This clonotype was counted many times. This chain links TRBV6-2 or TRBV6-3 with TRBJ1-1, with D tentatively TRBD1 (6 bases). There are 12 residues in the CDR3. The V end was cut by 7 bases, the J end by 5 bases, with 11 bases between. Germline CDR1 reads MNHEY; CDR2 reads SVGEGT. The CDR3 loop reads CASKTGRTEAFF. The DNA for the CDR3 is TGTGCCAGCAAGACAGGTAGAACTGAAGCTTTCTTT.

This clonotype was counted ten times or more. This sequence joins TRBV11-3 and TRBJ2-1; the match to TRBD2 covers 15 bases. Per germline, CDR1 SGHNT and CDR2 YENEEA. V shed 4 bases, J shed 3 bases, and the junction held 4 bases outside the gene matches. The CDR3 is made up of 17 amino acids. The CDR3 reads CASSSGLAGGNYNEQFF. The CDR3 nucleotides read TGTGCCAGCAGCTCAGGACTAGCGGGAGGGAACTACAATGAGCAGTTCTTC.